These 9 T cell receptor beta chains were all obtained from the same sample, sequenced in a study of CD8 T cells in ankylosing spondylitis. These TCRs are of unknown antigen specificity. TCRdb re-called the 5' RACE reads with MiXCR, one entry per CDR3 protein. The data show 800,000 to 900,000 distinct CDR3 sequences, roughly 12% seen once. Study results and caveats: A motif in TCR beta, a set of roughly eight highly homologous variants, appeared characteristic of ankylosing spondylitis blood.

The sample taken for sequencing was blood, either unsorted or a sorted T cell fraction (not recorded which). These receptors were collected from a male donor with ankylosing spondylitis.

This clonotype was counted between two and nine times. The chain joins TRBV7-8 to TRBJ1-5, with D hard to call. V was pared by 4 bases and J by 3 bases, with 7 bases between. The CDR3 totals 13 residues. Germline CDR1 SGHVS, CDR2 FQNEAQ. The DNA of the CDR3 is TGTGCCAGCAGCTACGTCCCCAATCAGCCCCAGCATTTT. It encodes CASSYVPNQPQHF.

V usage is TRBV7-2 and J usage is TRBJ2-7, with D tentatively TRBD1 (6 bases). Trimming took 5 bases from V and 6 from J, leaving 14 bases between them. Germline values: CDR1 SGHTA, CDR2 FQGNSA. This CDR3 has 13 amino acids. The CDR3, as DNA: TGTGCCAGCAGCAGCAACAGGGAAGGCGAGCAGTACTTC. Encoded protein: CASSSNREGEQYF. Combining the CDR3 with reference TRBV7-2 and TRBJ2-7 gives the whole variable domain GAGVSQSPSNKVTEKGKDVELRCDPISGHTALYWYRQSLGQGLEFLIYFQGNSAPDKSGLPSDRFSAERTGGSVSTLTIQRTQQEDSAVYLCASSSNREGEQYFGPGTRLTVT.

This clonotype showed up just a few times. The rearrangement links TRBV5-5 to TRBJ2-1, with D possibly matching TRBD2 (5 bases). Germline values: CDR1 SGHKS, CDR2 YYEKEE (reference sequence). V lost 2 bases, J lost 8 bases, and 14 bases lay in between. The CDR3 contains 14 residues. CDR3 in DNA: TGTGCCAGCAGCTTTGGAGCAGGTAGCGATGAGCAGTTCTTC. Its translation: CASSFGAGSDEQFF.

This clonotype was detected a few times. V gene TRBV6-1 combines with J gene TRBJ2-1; D may be TRBD2 (6 bases). Trimming removed 6 bases from V and 4 bases from J, with 13 bases in between. Germline CDR1 MNHNS, CDR2 SASEGT. This CDR3 region has 14 residues. CDR3 sequence: CASSPPRDYNEQFF. The CDR3 DNA sequence: TGTGCCAGCAGCCCCCCGCGGGATTACAATGAGCAGTTCTTC.

Many counts were recorded for this clonotype. The gene calls are TRBV20-1 and TRBJ2-1; 9 bases align to TRBD2. Trimming took 4 bases from V and 7 from J; bases not matched to a gene: 11. Per germline, CDR1 DFQATT and CDR2 SNEGSKA (reference sequence). The CDR3 is 15 residues long. The DNA for the CDR3 is TGCAGTGCTATCTTAGGGGGACTAGCTATAAATGAGCAGTTCTTC. Its translation: CSAILGGLAINEQFF.

The genes are TRBV20-1 and TRBJ2-5, with D perhaps TRBD1 (6 bases). V was trimmed by 2 bases and J by 5 bases, leaving 15 bases between them. The CDR3 contains 14 residues. Germline CDR1 and CDR2: DFQATT and SNEGSKA (reference sequence). The CDR3 DNA sequence: TGCAGTGCTAGAAAGGACAGCGTCAAGGAGACCCAGTACTTC. It yields the protein CSARKDSVKETQYF.

This clonotype was counted only a few times. This chain joins TRBV24-1 and TRBJ2-5; the match to TRBD2 covers 8 bases. Germline trimming cut 4 bases from V and 5 bases from J; bases unmatched to any gene: 8. The CDR3 contains 15 residues. The germline gives CDR1 KGHDR, CDR2 SFDVKD. The CDR3 reads CATSDPTSAGETQYF. In DNA, the CDR3 is TGTGCCACCAGTGACCCGACTAGCGCGGGGGAGACCCAGTACTTC.

The genes are TRBV19 and TRBJ2-5, with 7 bases fitting TRBD2. Germline V gives CDR1 LNHDA, CDR2 SQIVND (reference sequence). The CDR3 is made up of 13 amino acids. V shed 7 bases and J 3 bases; nucleotides not matched to a gene: 5. CDR3 region: CASNLRGEETQYF. CDR3 DNA: TGTGCCAGTAACCTTCGGGGGGAAGAGACCCAGTACTTC.

This clonotype was counted between two and nine times. The chain has TRBV3-1 and TRBJ1-1, with D tentatively TRBD1 (5 bases). V gave up 4 bases and J gave up 7 bases, with 7 bases separating them. The CDR3 is 11 residues long. Germline CDR1 LGHDT, CDR2 YNNKEL (reference sequence). For the CDR3, the DNA is TGTGCCAGCAGCCGCAGGGATGAAGCTTTCTTT. It specifies CASSRRDEAFF. The entire variable domain, with the rest obtained from reference TRBV3-1 and TRBJ1-1, is as follows: DTAVSQTPKYLVTQMGNDKSIKCEQNLGHDTMYWYKQDSKKFLKIMFSYNNKELIINETVPNRFSPKSPDKAHLNLHINSLELGDSAVYFCASSRRDEAFFGQGTRLTVV.